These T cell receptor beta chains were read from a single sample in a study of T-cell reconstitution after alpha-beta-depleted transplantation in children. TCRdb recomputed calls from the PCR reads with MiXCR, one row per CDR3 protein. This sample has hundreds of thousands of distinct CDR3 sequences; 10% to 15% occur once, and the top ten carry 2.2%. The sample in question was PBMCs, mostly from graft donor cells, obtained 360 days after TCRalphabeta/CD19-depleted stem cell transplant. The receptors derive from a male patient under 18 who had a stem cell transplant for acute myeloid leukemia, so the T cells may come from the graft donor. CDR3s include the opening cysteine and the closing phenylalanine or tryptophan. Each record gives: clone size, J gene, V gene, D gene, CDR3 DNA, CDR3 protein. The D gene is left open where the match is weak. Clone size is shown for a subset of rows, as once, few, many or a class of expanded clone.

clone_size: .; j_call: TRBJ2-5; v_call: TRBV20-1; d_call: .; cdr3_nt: TGCAGTGCTAGTTTTTTGGCCAGGGCAGAGACCCAGTACTTC; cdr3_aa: CSASFLARAETQYF
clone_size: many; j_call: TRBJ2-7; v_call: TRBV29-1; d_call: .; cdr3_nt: TGCAGCGTTGAAGGGCCAGGGCCCGTTGACGAGCAGTACTTC; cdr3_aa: CSVEGPGPVDEQYF
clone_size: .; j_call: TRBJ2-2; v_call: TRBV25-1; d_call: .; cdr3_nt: TGTGCCAGCAGGGGTGTGGGCGCGAACACCGGGGAGCTGTTTTTT; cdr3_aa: CASRGVGANTGELFF
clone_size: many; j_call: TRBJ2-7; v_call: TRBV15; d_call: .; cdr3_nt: TGTGCCACCAGCAGTAGACCCCTACCAGCCTACGAGCAGTACTTC; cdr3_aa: CATSSRPLPAYEQYF
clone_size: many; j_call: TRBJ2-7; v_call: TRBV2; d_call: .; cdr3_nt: TGTGCCAGCAGGATAGCGGAGCTCTACGAGCAGTACTTC; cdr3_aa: CASRIAELYEQYF
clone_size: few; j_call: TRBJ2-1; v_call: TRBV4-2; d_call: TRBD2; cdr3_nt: TGTGCCAGCAGCCAAGAGCGGGAGAGCTCCTACAATGAGCAGTTCTTC; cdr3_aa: CASSQERESSYNEQFF
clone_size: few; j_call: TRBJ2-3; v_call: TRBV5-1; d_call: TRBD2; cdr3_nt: TGCGCCAGCAGCACCGGACTAGCGGGAGGAGATACGCAGTATTTT; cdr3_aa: CASSTGLAGGDTQYF
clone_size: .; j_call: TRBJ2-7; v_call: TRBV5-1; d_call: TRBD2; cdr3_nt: TGCGCCAGCAGCACACCCGGGACTAGCGGACTTCGCGAGCAGTACTTC; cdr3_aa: CASSTPGTSGLREQYF
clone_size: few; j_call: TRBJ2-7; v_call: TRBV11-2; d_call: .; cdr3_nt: TGTGCCAGCAAGGGGGATTACGAGCAGTACTTC; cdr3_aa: CASKGDYEQYF
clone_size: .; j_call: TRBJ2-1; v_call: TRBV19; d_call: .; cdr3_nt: TGTGCCAGTAGGGGGGCGAGCGATGAGCAGTTCTTC; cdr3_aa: CASRGASDEQFF
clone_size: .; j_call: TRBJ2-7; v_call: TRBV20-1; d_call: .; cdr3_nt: TGCAGTGCTAGAGGGCAACTAAACCCCTACGAGCAGTACTTC; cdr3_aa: CSARGQLNPYEQYF
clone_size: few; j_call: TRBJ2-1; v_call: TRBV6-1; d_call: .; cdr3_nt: TGTGCCAGCAGCGGGCTAGCTCCCCTCAATGAGCAGTTCTTC; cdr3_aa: CASSGLAPLNEQFF
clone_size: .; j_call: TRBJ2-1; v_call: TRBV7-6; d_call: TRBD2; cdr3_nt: TGTGCCAGCAGCAGGAGCGGGAGGGCTGATGAGCAGTTCTTC; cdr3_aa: CASSRSGRADEQFF
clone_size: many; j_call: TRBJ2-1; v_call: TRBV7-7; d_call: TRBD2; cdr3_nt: TGTGCTAGCAGCTTAGGAGCGGGAGGGAACAATGAGCAGTTCTTC; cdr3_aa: CASSLGAGGNNEQFF
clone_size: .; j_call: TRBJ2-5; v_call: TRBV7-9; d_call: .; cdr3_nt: TGTGCCAGCAGCTTTTTGGGTTTGGGAATGGAGACCCAGTACTTC; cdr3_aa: CASSFLGLGMETQYF
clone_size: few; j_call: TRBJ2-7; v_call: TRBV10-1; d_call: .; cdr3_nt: TGCGCCTTACACCGGGACCACTACGAGCAGTACTTC; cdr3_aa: CALHRDHYEQYF
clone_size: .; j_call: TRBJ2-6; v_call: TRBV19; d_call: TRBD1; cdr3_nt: TGTGCCAGCTCCGGGACAGGGGTTCTTGCTGGGGCCAACGTCCTGACTTTC; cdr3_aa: CASSGTGVLAGANVLTF
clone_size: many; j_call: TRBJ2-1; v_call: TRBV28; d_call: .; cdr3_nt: TGTGCCAGCAGTTTAGACTCCGACAATGAGCAGTTCTTC; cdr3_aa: CASSLDSDNEQFF
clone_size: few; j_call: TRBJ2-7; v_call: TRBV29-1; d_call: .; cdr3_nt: TGCAGCGTTCACGTCCCCGTTTCCTACGAGCAGTACTTC; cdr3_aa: CSVHVPVSYEQYF
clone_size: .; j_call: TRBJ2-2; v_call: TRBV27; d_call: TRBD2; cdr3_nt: TGTGCCAGCAGTTTTGGCGGGAGGAAGCCCGGGGAGCTGTTTTTT; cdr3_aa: CASSFGGRKPGELFF
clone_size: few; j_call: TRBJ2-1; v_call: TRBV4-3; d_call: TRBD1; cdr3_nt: TGCGCCAGCAGCCAAGGGACAGGGGCCGTCAATGAGCAGTTCTTC; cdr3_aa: CASSQGTGAVNEQFF
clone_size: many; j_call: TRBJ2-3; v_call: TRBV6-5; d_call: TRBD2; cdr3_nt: TGTGCCAGCAGTTACACACCCGGGACTAGAGGCACAGATACGCAGTATTTT; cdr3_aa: CASSYTPGTRGTDTQYF
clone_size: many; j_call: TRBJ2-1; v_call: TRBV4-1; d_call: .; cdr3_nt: TGCGCCAGCAGCCAAGATGAGGGCGGCAATTACAATGAGCAGTTCTTC; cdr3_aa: CASSQDEGGNYNEQFF
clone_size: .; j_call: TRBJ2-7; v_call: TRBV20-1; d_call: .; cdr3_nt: TGCAGTGCTAGAGATTTCAGGAAGCCAACCTACGAGCAGTACTTC; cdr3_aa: CSARDFRKPTYEQYF
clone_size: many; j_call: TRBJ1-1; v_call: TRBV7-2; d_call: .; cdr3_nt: TGTGCCAGCAGCCAACGGTCTGGGGTGGCGAACACTGAAGCTTTCTTT; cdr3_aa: CASSQRSGVANTEAFF
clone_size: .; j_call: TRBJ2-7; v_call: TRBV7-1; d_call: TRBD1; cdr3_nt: TGTGCCAGCAGCTCCTGGGGACAGAAGAACGAGCAGTACTTC; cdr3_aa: CASSSWGQKNEQYF
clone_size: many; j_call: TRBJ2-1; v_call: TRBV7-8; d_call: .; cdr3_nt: TGTGCCAGCAGCTTAGCGGGAGATATTTTCAATGAGCAGTTCTTC; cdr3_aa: CASSLAGDIFNEQFF
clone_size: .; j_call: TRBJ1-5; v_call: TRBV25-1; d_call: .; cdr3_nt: TGTGCCAGCAGTGGGGGGACGGATAGCAATCAGCCCCAGCATTTT; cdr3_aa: CASSGGTDSNQPQHF
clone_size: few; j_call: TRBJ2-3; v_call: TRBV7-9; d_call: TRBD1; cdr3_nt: TGTGCCAGCACCCCGGACAGGGGACCAGATACGCAGTATTTT; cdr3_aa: CASTPDRGPDTQYF
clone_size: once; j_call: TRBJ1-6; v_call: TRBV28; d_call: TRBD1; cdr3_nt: TGTGCCAGCAGTTTATGGGGGACAGGGTTAGGCTCCTATAATTCACCCCTCCACTTT; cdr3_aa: CASSLWGTGLGSYNSPLHF
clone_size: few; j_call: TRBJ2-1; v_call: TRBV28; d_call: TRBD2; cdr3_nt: TGTGCCAGCAGTTTCCTGATGAGGCGGGAGGGCAATGAGCAGTTCTTC; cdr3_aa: CASSFLMRREGNEQFF
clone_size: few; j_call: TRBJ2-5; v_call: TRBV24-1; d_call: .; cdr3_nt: TGTGCCACCGCTCCCGGGACTCACGTGGGGACCCAGTACTTC; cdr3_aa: CATAPGTHVGTQYF
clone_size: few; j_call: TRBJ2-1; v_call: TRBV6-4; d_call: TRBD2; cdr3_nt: TGTGCCAGCAGGCCCGAGCGGGAGGGAAACAATGAGCAGTTCTTC; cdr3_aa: CASRPEREGNNEQFF
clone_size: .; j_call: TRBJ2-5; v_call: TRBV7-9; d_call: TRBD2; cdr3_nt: TGTGCCAGCAGCTTCACGGGGGGGGAATACCAAGAGACCCAGTACTTC; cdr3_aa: CASSFTGGEYQETQYF
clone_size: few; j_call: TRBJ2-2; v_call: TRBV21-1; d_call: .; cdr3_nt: TGTGCCAGGGGGACAGGACGAACCGGGGAGCTGTTTTTT; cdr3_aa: CARGTGRTGELFF
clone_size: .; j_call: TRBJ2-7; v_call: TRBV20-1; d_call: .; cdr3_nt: TGCAGTGCTGGGGGAGCGGGCCACGAGCAGTACTTC; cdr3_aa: CSAGGAGHEQYF